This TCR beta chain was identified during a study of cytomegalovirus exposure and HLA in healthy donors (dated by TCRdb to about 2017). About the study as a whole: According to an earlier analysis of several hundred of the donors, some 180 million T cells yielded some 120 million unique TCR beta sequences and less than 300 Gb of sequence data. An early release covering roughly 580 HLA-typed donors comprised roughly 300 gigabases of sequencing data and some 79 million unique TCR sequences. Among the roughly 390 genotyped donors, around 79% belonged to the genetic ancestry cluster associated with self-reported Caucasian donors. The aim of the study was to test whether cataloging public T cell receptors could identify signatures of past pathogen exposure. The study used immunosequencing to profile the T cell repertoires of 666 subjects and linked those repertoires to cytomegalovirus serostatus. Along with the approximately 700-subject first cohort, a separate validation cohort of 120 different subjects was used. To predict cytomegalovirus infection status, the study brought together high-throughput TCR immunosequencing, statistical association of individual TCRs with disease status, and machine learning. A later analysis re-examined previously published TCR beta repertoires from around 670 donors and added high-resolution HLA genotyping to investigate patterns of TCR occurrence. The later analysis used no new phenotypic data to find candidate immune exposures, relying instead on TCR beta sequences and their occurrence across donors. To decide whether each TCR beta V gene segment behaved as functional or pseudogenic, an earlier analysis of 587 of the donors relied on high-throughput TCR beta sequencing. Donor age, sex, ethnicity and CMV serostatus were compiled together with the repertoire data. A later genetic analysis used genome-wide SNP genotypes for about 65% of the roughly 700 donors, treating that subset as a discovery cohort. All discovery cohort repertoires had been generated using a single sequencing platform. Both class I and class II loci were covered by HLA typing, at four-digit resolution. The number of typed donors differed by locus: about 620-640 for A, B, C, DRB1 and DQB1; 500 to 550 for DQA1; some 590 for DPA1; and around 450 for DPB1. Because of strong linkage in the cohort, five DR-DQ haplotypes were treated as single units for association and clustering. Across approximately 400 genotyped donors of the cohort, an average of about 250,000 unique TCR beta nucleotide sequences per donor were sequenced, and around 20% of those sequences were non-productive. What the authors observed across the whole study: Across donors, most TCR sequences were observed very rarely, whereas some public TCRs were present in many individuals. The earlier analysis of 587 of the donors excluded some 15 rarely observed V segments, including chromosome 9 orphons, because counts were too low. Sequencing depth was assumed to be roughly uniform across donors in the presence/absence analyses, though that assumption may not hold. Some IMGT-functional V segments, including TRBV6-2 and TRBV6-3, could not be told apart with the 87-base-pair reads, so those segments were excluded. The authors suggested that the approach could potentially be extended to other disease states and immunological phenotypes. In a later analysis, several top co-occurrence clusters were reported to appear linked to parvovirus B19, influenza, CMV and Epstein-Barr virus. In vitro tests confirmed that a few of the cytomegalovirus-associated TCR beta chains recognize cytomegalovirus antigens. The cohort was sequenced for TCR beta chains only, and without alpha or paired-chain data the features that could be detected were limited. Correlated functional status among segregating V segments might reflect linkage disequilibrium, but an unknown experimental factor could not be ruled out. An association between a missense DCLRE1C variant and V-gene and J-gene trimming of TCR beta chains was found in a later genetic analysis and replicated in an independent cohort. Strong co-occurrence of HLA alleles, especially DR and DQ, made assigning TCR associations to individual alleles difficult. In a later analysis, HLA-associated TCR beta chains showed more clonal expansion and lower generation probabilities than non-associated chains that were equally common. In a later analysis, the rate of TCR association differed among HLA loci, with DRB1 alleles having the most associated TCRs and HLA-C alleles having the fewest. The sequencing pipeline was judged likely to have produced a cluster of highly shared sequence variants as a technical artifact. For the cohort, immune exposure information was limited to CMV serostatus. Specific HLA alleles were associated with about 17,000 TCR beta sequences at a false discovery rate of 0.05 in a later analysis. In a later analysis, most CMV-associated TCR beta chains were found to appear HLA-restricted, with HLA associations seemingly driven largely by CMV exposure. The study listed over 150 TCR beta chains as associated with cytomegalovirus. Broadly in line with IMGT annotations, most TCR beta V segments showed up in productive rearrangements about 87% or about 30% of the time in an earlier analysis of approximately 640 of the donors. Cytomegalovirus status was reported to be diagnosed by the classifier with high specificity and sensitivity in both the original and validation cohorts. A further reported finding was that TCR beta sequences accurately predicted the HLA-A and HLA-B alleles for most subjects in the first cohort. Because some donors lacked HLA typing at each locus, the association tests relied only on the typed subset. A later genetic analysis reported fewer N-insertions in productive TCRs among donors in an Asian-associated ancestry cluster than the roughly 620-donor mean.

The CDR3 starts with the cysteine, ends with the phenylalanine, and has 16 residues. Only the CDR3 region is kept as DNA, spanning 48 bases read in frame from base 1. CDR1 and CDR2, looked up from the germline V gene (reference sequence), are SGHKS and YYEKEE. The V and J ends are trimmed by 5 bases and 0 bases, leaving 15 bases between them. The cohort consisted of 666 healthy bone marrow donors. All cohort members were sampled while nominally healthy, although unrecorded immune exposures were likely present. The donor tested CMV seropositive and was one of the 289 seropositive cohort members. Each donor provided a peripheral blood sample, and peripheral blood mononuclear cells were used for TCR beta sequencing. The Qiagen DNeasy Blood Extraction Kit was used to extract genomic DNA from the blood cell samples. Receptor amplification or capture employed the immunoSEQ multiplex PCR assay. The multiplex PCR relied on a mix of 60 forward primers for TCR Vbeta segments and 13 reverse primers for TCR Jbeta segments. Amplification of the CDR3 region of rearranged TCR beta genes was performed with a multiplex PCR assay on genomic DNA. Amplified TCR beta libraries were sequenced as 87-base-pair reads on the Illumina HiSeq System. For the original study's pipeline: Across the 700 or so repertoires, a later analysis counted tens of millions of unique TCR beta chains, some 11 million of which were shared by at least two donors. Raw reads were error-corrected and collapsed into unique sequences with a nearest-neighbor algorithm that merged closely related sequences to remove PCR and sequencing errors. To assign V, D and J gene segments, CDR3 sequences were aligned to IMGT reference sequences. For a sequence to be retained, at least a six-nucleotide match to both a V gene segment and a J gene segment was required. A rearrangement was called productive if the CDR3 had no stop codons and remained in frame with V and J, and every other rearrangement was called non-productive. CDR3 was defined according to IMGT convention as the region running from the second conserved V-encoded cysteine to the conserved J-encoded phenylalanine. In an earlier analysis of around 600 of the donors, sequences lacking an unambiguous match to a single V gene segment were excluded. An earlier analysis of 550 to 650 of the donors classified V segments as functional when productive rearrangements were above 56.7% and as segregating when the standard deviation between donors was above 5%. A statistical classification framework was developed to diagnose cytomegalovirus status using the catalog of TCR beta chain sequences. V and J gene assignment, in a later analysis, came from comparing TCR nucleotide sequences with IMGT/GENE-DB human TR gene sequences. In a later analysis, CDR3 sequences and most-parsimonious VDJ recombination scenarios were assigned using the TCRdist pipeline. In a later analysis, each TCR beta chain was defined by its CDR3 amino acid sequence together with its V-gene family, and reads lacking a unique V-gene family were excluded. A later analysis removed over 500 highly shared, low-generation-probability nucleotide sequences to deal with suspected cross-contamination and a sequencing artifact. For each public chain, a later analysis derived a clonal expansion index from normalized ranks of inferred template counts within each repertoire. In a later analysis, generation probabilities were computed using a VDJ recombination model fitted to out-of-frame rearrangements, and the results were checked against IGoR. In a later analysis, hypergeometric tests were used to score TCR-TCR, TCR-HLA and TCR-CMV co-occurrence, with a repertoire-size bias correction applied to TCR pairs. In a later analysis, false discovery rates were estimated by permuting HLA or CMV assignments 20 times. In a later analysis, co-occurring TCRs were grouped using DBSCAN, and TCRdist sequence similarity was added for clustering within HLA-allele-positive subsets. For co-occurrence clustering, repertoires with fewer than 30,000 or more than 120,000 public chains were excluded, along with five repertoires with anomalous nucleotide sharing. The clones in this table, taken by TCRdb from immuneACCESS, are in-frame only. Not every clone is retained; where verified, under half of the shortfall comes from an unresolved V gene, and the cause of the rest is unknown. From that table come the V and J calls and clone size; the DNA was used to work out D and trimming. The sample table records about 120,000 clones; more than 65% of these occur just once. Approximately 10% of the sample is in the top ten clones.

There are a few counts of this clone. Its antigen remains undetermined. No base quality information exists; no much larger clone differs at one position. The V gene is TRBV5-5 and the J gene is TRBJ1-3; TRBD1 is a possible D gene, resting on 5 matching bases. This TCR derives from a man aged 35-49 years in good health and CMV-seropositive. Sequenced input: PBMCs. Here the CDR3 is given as CASSSRQSSSGNTIYF. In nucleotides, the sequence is TGTGCCAGCAGTTCCCGACAGTCCAGCTCTGGAAACACCATATATTTT.